Listed here are 18 T cell receptor beta chains from one sample, sequenced in a study of response to subunit inactivated influenza vaccine (dated by TCRdb to 2016 to 2018). Library prep was done by RT-PCR. TCRdb records Illumina HiSeq 2500 as the sequencer. TCRdb redid the processing of the public reads, applying fastp at Q25 and MiXCR, and retained in-frame beta chains. Records with the same CDR3 protein are collapsed into one entry carrying the most frequent genes and DNA. For this sample there are around 850,000 distinct CDR3 sequences; 15% to 20% appear just once. The top ten clones comprise 11% of the sample. Sequenced here: PBMCs from blood, sampled approximately 5 days after vaccination. The receptors shown here come from a man over 45 who received an inactivated influenza vaccine. Donor details come from another sample of the same person, matched by shared clones.

This clonotype was counted ten times or more. This chain links TRBV6-5 with TRBJ1-4; 7 bases are shared with TRBD1. V was pared by 0 bases and J by 7 bases, with 5 bases of the junction left unmatched. Germline V gene sequence: CDR1 MNHEY, CDR2 SVGAGI. The CDR3 covers 15 residues. The CDR3 here is CASSYSTGYGEKLFF. Written as DNA, the CDR3 is TGTGCCAGCAGTTACTCGACAGGGTACGGTGAAAAACTGTTTTTT.

The chain joins TRBV9 to TRBJ2-1; D perhaps matches TRBD1 (5 bases). The CDR3 is made up of 14 amino acids. Trimming took 0 bases from V and 8 from J, leaving 12 bases between them. Germline V gene lookup returns CDR1 SGDLS and CDR2 YYNGEE. The DNA for the CDR3 is TGTGCCAGCAGCGTAGGTCAGGGTGCCGATGAGCAGTTCTTC. This sequence encodes CASSVGQGADEQFF.

The table lists this clonotype with a few counts. CDR3 nucleotide sequence: TGTGCCAGCAGTGCCCGGGACAGGGCTAGGAATTCACCCCTCCACTTT. Translated, it gives CASSARDRARNSPLHF. V usage is TRBV12-3 or TRBV12-4 and J usage is TRBJ1-6, with 9 positions matching TRBD1. CDR3 length: 16 residues. Unmatched junction bases numbered 9, after V lost 5 bases and J lost 7 bases.

This chain connects TRBV15 to TRBJ2-7, with D unclear. V lost 0 bases and J lost 7, with 4 bases in between. Germline loops: CDR1 LNHNV, CDR2 YYDKDF (reference sequence). CDR3 size: 11 residues. CDR3 residues: CATSREEEQYF. In DNA, the CDR3 is TGTGCCACCAGCAGAGAAGAGGAGCAGTACTTC.

In its sample, this clonotype was seen many times. The chain links TRBV27 to TRBJ2-1; D is tentatively TRBD1 or TRBD2 (5 bases each). V lost 3 bases, J lost 2 bases, and 11 bases lay in between. Germline assignment: CDR1 MNHEY and CDR2 SMNVEV (reference sequence). The CDR3 totals 15 residues. In DNA form, the CDR3 reads TGTGCCAGCAGTTTGGGGGTAGGGACCTACAATGAGCAGTTCTTC. This encodes CASSLGVGTYNEQFF.

This clonotype was counted only a few times. This chain's CDR3 is CASSFIGVPSGANVLTF. The CDR3 DNA reads as TGTGCCAGCAGCTTCATAGGAGTCCCCTCTGGGGCCAACGTCCTGACTTTC. The chain links TRBV5-5 to TRBJ2-6; D remains ambiguous. Deletions cut 2 bases from V and 0 bases from J, with 12 bases between. Germline V CDR1 and CDR2: SGHKS, YYEKEE (reference sequence). The CDR3 totals 17 residues.

The genes are TRBV10-3 and TRBJ2-2; the D gene is possibly TRBD2 (7 bases). The CDR3 is 17 residues long. Trimming shortened V by 7 bases and J by 2 bases, and 20 bases separated the two germline ends. CDR1 and CDR2 (germline): ENHRY, SYGVKD. In DNA form, the CDR3 reads TGTGCCATCAAGGGAGGGCCCCCGGGGGGCAACACCGGGGAGCTGTTTTTT. This gives the protein CAIKGGPPGGNTGELFF.

This clonotype was picked up many times. The V and J genes are TRBV5-6 and TRBJ2-1; D remains unclear. Germline V gene data show CDR1 as SGHDT and CDR2 as YYEEEE. V lost 5 bases and J lost 6, with 9 bases in between. CDR3 length: 12 residues. CDR3 nucleotides: TGTGCCAGCAGTTATCGGTCCAATGAGCAGTTCTTC. It yields the protein CASSYRSNEQFF. The entire variable domain, with the rest obtained from reference TRBV5-6 and TRBJ2-1, is as follows: DAGVTQSPTHLIKTRGQQVTLRCSPKSGHDTVSWYQQALGQGPQFIFQYYEEEERQRGNFPDRFSGHQFPNYSSELNVNALLLGDSALYLCASSYRSNEQFFGPGTRLTVL.

The gene calls are TRBV18 and TRBJ2-7; 7 bases match TRBD1. The germline V gene has CDR1 KGHSH and CDR2 LQKENI. The V gene end was trimmed by 0 bases and the J gene end by 6 bases; junction bases not matched to a gene: 11. The CDR3 runs 16 residues. The CDR3 loop reads CASSPPSLQGVGEQYF. CDR3 in DNA: TGTGCCAGCTCACCACCGAGTTTGCAGGGGGTGGGCGAGCAGTACTTC.

The chain has TRBV20-1 and TRBJ2-1, with TRBD2 identical over 7 bases. V shed 3 bases, J shed 1 base, and the junction held 9 bases outside the gene matches. CDR1 is DFQATT, CDR2 SNEGSKA, per germline (reference sequence). The CDR3 covers 16 residues. The CDR3 DNA reads as TGCAGTGCTAGTCCCCTTCTAGCGGCATCCTACAATGAGCAGTTCTTC. This gives the protein CSASPLLAASYNEQFF.

This clonotype appeared a few times. This sequence joins TRBV12-3 or TRBV12-4 and TRBJ2-3, with D perhaps being TRBD1 or TRBD2 (6 bases each). The CDR3 spans 14 residues. With 7 bases removed from V and 6 bases from J, the gap between germline ends came to 17 bases. As DNA, the CDR3 is TGTGCCAGCACCCTCTCCCGGGGGCGGGATACGCAGTATTTT. Its protein product is CASTLSRGRDTQYF.

This clonotype was observed a handful of times. This chain connects TRBV6-1 to TRBJ2-7, with a possible D match to TRBD2 (6 bases). CDR1 and CDR2 (germline): MNHNS, SASEGT. Trimming pared 6 bases from V and 3 bases from J, leaving 15 bases between. This CDR3 region has 14 residues. CDR3: CASSTPGLNYEQYF. In DNA form, the CDR3 reads TGTGCCAGCAGCACACCGGGACTGAACTACGAGCAGTACTTC.

This clonotype was seen a few times. This sequence joins TRBV20-1 and TRBJ2-7; TRBD2 agrees at 11 bases. CDR1 and CDR2 (germline): DFQATT, SNEGSKA (reference sequence). CDR3 size: 14 residues. J was trimmed by 2 bases and V by 5 bases; bases with no gene match: 5. CDR3: CSAYGLAGTYEQYF. The CDR3, as DNA: TGCAGTGCTTACGGACTAGCGGGCACCTACGAGCAGTACTTC.

This clonotype was detected a few times. V gene TRBV20-1 combines with J gene TRBJ2-1; D not resolved. The CDR3 extends over 13 amino acids. The germline V gene encodes CDR1 DFQATT and CDR2 SNEGSKA (reference sequence). V lost 4 bases and J lost 11, with 18 bases in between. DNA for the CDR3: TGCAGTGCTACCCCCGAGGCCCCCGAGAAGCAGTTCTTC. Translating it yields CSATPEAPEKQFF.

The table lists this clonotype with many counts. V usage is TRBV20-1 and J usage is TRBJ1-1; no definite D call. The length of the CDR3 is 11 residues. CDR1 is DFQATT, CDR2 SNEGSKA, per germline (reference sequence). The V end lost 2 bases, the J end lost 7 bases, and 8 bases lay between the germline ends. The DNA for the CDR3 is TGCAGTGCTAGAACAGATAGTGAAGCTTTCTTT. Translating gives CSARTDSEAFF.

This clonotype turned up a few times. This rearrangement joins TRBV6-5 to TRBJ2-1, with a weak D call TRBD2 (6 bases). Trimming pared 1 base from V and 0 bases from J, leaving 19 bases between. The CDR3 runs 19 residues. Germline V gives CDR1 MNHEY, CDR2 SVGAGI. The CDR3 DNA reads as TGTGCCAGCAGTTACTTTAATAGGGGTGGGGGGAGCTCCTACAATGAGCAGTTCTTC. Protein: CASSYFNRGGGSSYNEQFF.

V is TRBV6-2 or TRBV6-3 and J is TRBJ2-1; 8 nucleotides line up with TRBD2. This CDR3 has 15 amino acids. V shed 10 bases, J shed 6 bases, and the junction held 14 bases outside the gene matches. Germline loops: CDR1 MNHEY, CDR2 SVGEGT. The CDR3 loop reads CAITPRGGMPNEQFF. DNA of the CDR3: TGTGCCATCACGCCTCGGGGGGGCATGCCCAATGAGCAGTTCTTC.

The chain combines TRBV20-1 with TRBJ2-1; tentatively, D is TRBD2 (6 bases). The CDR3 spans 14 residues. The V and J ends lost 4 bases and 5 bases respectively, with 15 bases between them. Looked up from germline, CDR1 is DFQATT and CDR2 is SNEGSKA (reference sequence). CDR3 protein: CSAIGGGTHNEQFF. The CDR3 bases are TGCAGTGCTATTGGGGGAGGTACCCACAATGAGCAGTTCTTC.